The 12 T cell receptor beta chains below come from one sample, sequenced in a study of T cell responses to AZD1222 COVID-19 vaccine. Method: immunoSEQ multiplex PCR; TCRdb's copy keeps in-frame clones and lacks some. This table holds approximately 74,000 clones, approximately 87% found once. The sample consisted of peripheral blood, taken 28 days after the second AZD1222 dose. The receptors stem from an adult who received the AZD1222 COVID-19 vaccine.

This clone was seen a few times. This chain joins TRBV29-1 and TRBJ2-1; D unclear. The V end was cut by 5 bases, the J end by 5 bases, with 7 bases between. The CDR3 runs to 11 residues. Germline CDR1 reads SQVTM; CDR2 reads ANQGSEA. The CDR3 DNA follows: TGCAGCGTTATGAAGGACAATGAGCAGTTCTTC. Its translation: CSVMKDNEQFF.

CDR3 amino acids: CASTRGTEYGYTF. The CDR3 nucleotides are TGTGCCAGCACCCGGGGGACCGAGTATGGCTACACCTTC. The chain is built from TRBV6-5 and TRBJ1-2, with a weak D call TRBD1 (5 bases). This CDR3 is built from 13 residues. Trimming pared 7 bases from V and 5 bases from J, leaving 14 bases between. In germline, CDR1 is MNHEY, CDR2 SVGAGI.

The chain uses TRBV5-1 and TRBJ1-1; a weak D match, TRBD1 (6 bases). The CDR3 totals 14 residues. Trimming took off 3 bases at V and 1 base at J, with 10 bases between the two ends. Germline V gene lookup returns CDR1 SGHRS and CDR2 YFSETQ. The DNA for the CDR3 is TGCGCCAGCAGCTCGACAGGCCCGAACACTGAAGCTTTCTTT. This gives the protein CASSSTGPNTEAFF.

This chain links TRBV7-8 with TRBJ1-6; possible D gene TRBD1, 5 bases. This CDR3 is built from 14 residues. Trimming took off 4 bases at V and 7 bases at J, with 11 bases between the two ends. CDR1 and CDR2 (germline): SGHVS, FQNEAQ. The CDR3 sequence: CASSSGTSNSPLHF. CDR3 in DNA: TGTGCCAGCAGCTCGGGGACCTCCAATTCACCCCTCCACTTT.

The chain is built from TRBV6-2 or TRBV6-3 and TRBJ2-6; TRBD1 aligns across 9 bases. Unmatched junction bases numbered 20, after V lost 5 bases and J lost 9 bases. CDR1 and CDR2 from the germline V gene are MNHEY and SVGEGT. The length of the CDR3 is 19 residues. CDR3 amino acids: CASSQSPPDRGFPYNVLTF. CDR3 DNA sequence: TGTGCCAGCAGTCAATCCCCCCCGGACAGGGGCTTCCCCTACAACGTCCTGACTTTC.

Turning to this clone: This could be a read error, since a much larger clone is one nucleotide away. The chain recombines TRBV6-5 with TRBJ2-5; D not resolved. The germline V and J ends were trimmed by 6 bases and 2 bases, with 4 bases remaining between them. The length of the CDR3 is 11 residues. CDR1 and CDR2 (germline): MNHEY, SVGAGI. CDR3 loop: CASRAQETQYF. The CDR3 nucleotides are TGTGCCAGCAGAGCACAAGAGACCCAGTACTTC.

J is TRBJ2-3 and V is TRBV6-1; 8 positions match TRBD2. This CDR3 has 18 amino acids. Germline CDR1 and CDR2: MNHNS and SASEGT. The ends lost 2 bases at V and 1 base at J; junction bases unmatched: 11. The CDR3, as DNA: TGTGCCAGCAGTGAATTCCCCGCGGGGGGAGATCGCACAGATACGCAGTATTTT. Translating gives CASSEFPAGGDRTDTQYF.

V gene TRBV2 combines with J gene TRBJ1-1; D remains unclear. Germline V gene lookup returns CDR1 SNHLY and CDR2 FYNNEI. The CDR3 sequence is 14 residues long. Trimming removed 8 bases at V and 9 bases at J, with 22 bases between. The CDR3 here is CASEILTAGSQAFF. The CDR3 DNA follows: TGTGCCAGCGAAATCCTTACAGCCGGGTCTCAAGCTTTCTTT.

The chain carries TRBV7-3 and TRBJ2-1, with 9 positions matching TRBD2. Germline CDR1 is SGHTA and CDR2 is FQGTGA. The CDR3 is 13 amino acids. J lost 9 bases, V lost 5 bases, and 5 bases had no gene match. CDR3 residues: CASSQGLATEQFF. CDR3 bases: TGTGCCAGCAGCCAGGGACTAGCTACTGAGCAGTTCTTC.

The rearrangement links TRBV20-1 to TRBJ1-2; 9 nucleotides align to TRBD1. CDR3 length equals 13 residues. V was clipped by 3 bases and J by 5 bases; unmatched bases: 4. CDR1 and CDR2 from the germline V gene are DFQATT and SNEGSKA (reference sequence). The chain's CDR3 is CSASRGQGYGYTF. CDR3 nucleotides: TGCAGTGCTAGTAGGGGACAGGGTTATGGCTACACCTTC.

The gene calls are TRBV24-1 and TRBJ2-2; a weak D match, TRBD2 (5 bases). The CDR3 has 14 amino acids. Trimming left V 5 bases short and J 3 bases short, with 9 bases between. CDR1 and CDR2 from the germline V gene are KGHDR and SFDVKD. The CDR3 here is CATSGGSDTGELFF. The CDR3, as DNA: TGTGCCACCAGTGGAGGGAGCGACACCGGGGAGCTGTTTTTT.

CDR3 sequence reads: CASRGTSGRAGEQFF. CDR3 nucleotide sequence: TGTGCCAGCAGGGGAACTAGCGGGAGGGCGGGTGAGCAGTTCTTC. The chain joins TRBV14 to TRBJ2-1; TRBD2 agrees at 13 bases. Germline CDR1 SGHDN, CDR2 FVKESK. The length of the CDR3 is 15 residues. The V gene end was trimmed by 6 bases and the J gene end by 9 bases; junction bases not matched to a gene: 8.